The 28 T cell receptor beta chains below come from one sample, sequenced in a study of cytomegalovirus exposure and HLA in healthy donors. The PCR contained 60 Vbeta and 13 Jbeta primers. TCRdb's copy holds only in-frame clones and misses some; the assay was immunoSEQ multiplex PCR. The top ten hold 5.5% to 7.5% of the sample, which has around 130,000 clones, about 8.6% seen once. Sequencing was performed on PBMCs. These TCRs come from a woman in her 40s in good health and CMV-seropositive.

The chain carries TRBV28 and TRBJ2-7, with 10 nucleotides matching TRBD1. V was clipped by 8 bases and J by 3 bases; unmatched bases: 7. This CDR3 comprises 14 residues. CDR1 and CDR2 (germline): MDHEN, SYDVKM. The CDR3 bases are TGTGCCAGCCGCCTTGGACAGGGGGACTACGAGCAGTACTTC. Its protein product is CASRLGQGDYEQYF.

Comments on this clone: Compared with germline, one end of the junction differs, possibly owing to a read error. The identical CDR3 is also encoded by other nucleotide sequences in the sample. V gene TRBV11-2 combines with J gene TRBJ2-5; a possible D gene is TRBD1 (6 bases). Germline CDR1 is SGHAT and CDR2 is FQNNGV. The CDR3 runs to 15 residues. In DNA, the CDR3 is TGTGCCAGCAGCGAAGTCGGTCTACAGGGAGAGACCCAATACTTC. It codes for CASSEVGLQGETQYF.

V and J are TRBV21-1 and TRBJ2-1; the D call in the table, TRBD1, was not verified against the DNA. TRBV21-1 is reported as a pseudogene. This CDR3 comprises 19 residues. This CDR3 reads CASSKALRPTGAYVDEQFF. The CDR3, as DNA: TGTGCCAGCAGCAAAGCGCTCAGACCGACAGGGGCCTACGTGGATGAGCAGTTCTTC.

This clone was observed a handful of times. The chain couples TRBV29-1 to TRBJ2-5, with a weak D call TRBD2 (6 bases). Germline V CDR1 and CDR2: SQVTM, ANQGSEA. V lost 4 bases, J lost 2 bases, and 11 bases lay in between. The CDR3 spans 13 residues. The CDR3 DNA follows: TGCAGCGTTGGAAAGGGACTTCAAGAGACCCAGTACTTC. This encodes CSVGKGLQETQYF.

The V call is TRBV6-1, the J call TRBJ2-2, with a tentative D call TRBD2 (5 bases). CDR1 and CDR2 (germline): MNHNS, SASEGT. Trimming stripped 0 bases from V and 1 base from J, with 9 bases between. The CDR3 consists of 16 residues. DNA for the CDR3: TGTGCCAGCAGTGAAGCGGGCGGAGGGAACACCGGGGAGCTGTTTTTT. Translation: CASSEAGGGNTGELFF.

The chain employs TRBV30 and TRBJ2-1, with 7 bases aligning to TRBD1. Germline V gene sequence: CDR1 GTSNPN, CDR2 SVGIG (reference sequence). J was trimmed by 7 bases and V by 2 bases; bases with no gene match: 8. The CDR3 consists of 14 residues. For the CDR3, the DNA is TGTGCCTGGAGTCGAGGGGGCTCGTGGAATGAGCAGTTCTTC. It specifies CAWSRGGSWNEQFF.

This rearrangement joins TRBV5-1 to TRBJ2-3; 9 bases agree with TRBD1. CDR1 and CDR2 from the germline V gene are SGHRS and YFSETQ. Losses at the gene ends were 3 bases for V and 3 bases for J; bases not matched to a gene: 2. The CDR3 runs to 14 residues. In DNA form, the CDR3 reads TGCGCCAGCAGCTCCGGGACAGGGACAGATACGCAGTATTTT. This gives the protein CASSSGTGTDTQYF.

V is TRBV5-4 and J is TRBJ2-3; D perhaps matches TRBD1 (6 bases). Germline values: CDR1 SGHNT, CDR2 YYREEE (reference sequence). V shed 6 bases and J shed 1 base, with 6 bases lying between them. The CDR3 loop spans 12 amino acids. CDR3: CASKGGTDTQYF. The CDR3 DNA reads TGTGCCAGCAAGGGGGGCACAGATACGCAGTATTTT.

Written as DNA, the CDR3 is TGCGCCAGTTACGACATAAACACTGAAGCTTTCTTT. Translating it yields CASYDINTEAFF. This chain uses TRBV10-2 with TRBJ1-1, with D uncertain. CDR1 is WSHSY and CDR2 is SAAADI in the germline V gene. V gave up 9 bases and J gave up 2 bases, with 10 bases separating them. The CDR3 totals 12 residues.

Note on this clone: The junction departs from the called germline gene at one end, perhaps through a read error. The chain uses TRBV6-6 and TRBJ1-2; 8 positions match TRBD1. Germline V gene lookup returns CDR1 MNHNY and CDR2 SVGAGI (reference sequence). The CDR3 contains 13 residues. The CDR3 bases are TGTGTCAGCAGCCCCGGACAGGGCTATGGCTACACCTTC. Protein product: CVSSPGQGYGYTF.

The chain links TRBV7-9 to TRBJ2-1, with TRBD1 identical over 7 bases. The junction had 8 bases not matched to a gene; V was cut back by 3 bases and J by 9 bases. The CDR3 extends over 14 amino acids. Germline CDR1 and CDR2: SEHNR and FQNEAQ (reference sequence). CDR3 in DNA: TGTGCCAGCAGCTTCTTCAAGGGGGCAGGTGAGCAGTTCTTC. Protein sequence: CASSFFKGAGEQFF. The full variable domain, rest sourced from reference TRBV7-9 and TRBJ2-1, is DTGVSQNPRHKITKRGQNVTFRCDPISEHNRLYWYRQTLGQGPEFLTYFQNEAQLEKSRLLSDRFSAERPKGSFSTLEIQRTEQGDSAMYLCASSFFKGAGEQFFGPGTRLTVL.

The chain recombines TRBV11-2 with TRBJ2-7, with D possibly TRBD1 on 6 matching bases. This CDR3 has 14 residues. The germline V gene encodes CDR1 SGHAT and CDR2 FQNNGV. V was pared by 6 bases and J by 2 bases, with 14 bases between. As DNA, the CDR3 is TGTGCCAGCAGGGGTATACAGGGCCCCTACGAGCAGTACTTC. It translates to CASRGIQGPYEQYF. The whole variable domain, filled in from reference TRBV11-2 and TRBJ2-7, reads EAGVAQSPRYKIIEKRQSVAFWCNPISGHATLYWYQQILGQGPKLLIQFQNNGVVDDSQLPKDRFSAERLKGVDSTLKIQPAKLEDSAVYLCASRGIQGPYEQYFGPGTRLTVT.

This clone was picked up a small number of times. The chain has TRBV7-3 and TRBJ1-2, with D perhaps TRBD1 (6 bases). Germline V gene data show CDR1 as SGHTA and CDR2 as FQGTGA. The ends were cut back, 0 bases at V and 7 bases at J, with 12 bases in the middle. The CDR3 consists of 14 residues. CDR3: CASSLTGGAGGYTF. CDR3 coding DNA: TGTGCCAGCAGCTTAACAGGGGGGGCTGGTGGCTACACCTTC.

V is TRBV7-9 and J is TRBJ2-5, with TRBD1 matching over 11 bases. V was pared by 5 bases and J by 5 bases, with 10 bases of the junction left unmatched. The CDR3 has 16 amino acids. Germline CDR1 reads SEHNR; CDR2 reads FQNEAQ (reference sequence). CDR3 nucleotide sequence: TGTGCCAGCAGCCTCCGGGACAGGGGGTTGATCGAGACCCAGTACTTC. Amino acid sequence: CASSLRDRGLIETQYF.

V is TRBV6-5 and J is TRBJ2-7, with a weak D call TRBD2 (5 bases). Between the trimmed V and J ends, which lost 6 bases and 3 bases, there was a span of 12 bases. The CDR3 loop spans 13 amino acids. The germline V gene encodes CDR1 MNHEY and CDR2 SVGAGI. CDR3 nucleotide sequence: TGTGCCAGCAGCAAACCGGGGTACTACGAGCAGTACTTC. Translating it yields CASSKPGYYEQYF.

This clone was seen just once. The chain links TRBV7-8 to TRBJ1-2, with a tentative D call TRBD1 (5 bases). Per germline, CDR1 SGHVS and CDR2 FQNEAQ. Trimming left V 2 bases short and J 6 bases short, with 16 bases between. The length of the CDR3 is 15 residues. CDR3 sequence reads: CASSLLRGSSDGYTF. The CDR3 nucleotides read TGTGCCAGCAGCTTATTAAGGGGTAGTTCGGATGGCTACACCTTC. The full variable domain, with the rest looked up from reference TRBV7-8 and TRBJ1-2, is GAGVSQSPRYKVAKRGQDVALRCDPISGHVSLFWYQQALGQGPEFLTYFQNEAQLDKSGLPSDRFFAERPEGSVSTLKIQRTQQEDSAVYLCASSLLRGSSDGYTFGSGTRLTVV.

V usage is TRBV28 and J usage is TRBJ1-1; D perhaps matches TRBD1 (5 bases). This CDR3 has 16 amino acids. Germline values: CDR1 MDHEN, CDR2 SYDVKM. Trimming removed 7 bases from V and 5 bases from J, with 23 bases in between. The DNA for the CDR3 is TGTGCCAGCAAACCTTTGGGGGATAGAGCGGGAACTGAAGCTTTCTTT. This translates into CASKPLGDRAGTEAFF.

A few counts support this clone. The chain uses TRBV19 and TRBJ2-7, with 7 positions matching TRBD2. Germline CDR1 and CDR2: LNHDA and SQIVND (reference sequence). The CDR3 has 13 residues. V gave up 8 bases and J gave up 3 bases; unmatched junction bases: 7. The CDR3 sequence: CASGGDSLYEQYF. DNA of the CDR3: TGTGCCAGTGGGGGGGACTCACTCTACGAGCAGTACTTC.

The rearrangement joins TRBV5-5 to TRBJ1-5; tentative D call: TRBD1 (6 bases). V was trimmed by 0 bases and J by 3 bases, leaving 10 bases between them. The CDR3 length is 15 residues. CDR1 and CDR2 from the germline V gene are SGHKS and YYEKEE (reference sequence). The CDR3 reads CASSLVGGNNQPQHF. The CDR3 coding sequence is TGTGCCAGCAGCTTGGTAGGGGGTAACAATCAGCCCCAGCATTTT.

A few counts support this clone. J is TRBJ1-1 and V is TRBV18; perhaps TRBD1 as D (6 bases). The CDR3 has 18 amino acids. Germline lookup yields CDR1 KGHSH and CDR2 LQKENI. V was shortened by 2 bases and J by 0 bases, with 19 bases between the two germline ends. The CDR3 reads CASSPYAGQLLMNTEAFF. CDR3 DNA: TGTGCCAGCTCACCATACGCTGGACAGTTGCTGATGAACACTGAAGCTTTCTTT.

The J gene is TRBJ2-7, the V gene TRBV5-4, with 8 positions matching TRBD1. The V segment lost 4 bases and the J segment 0 bases; nucleotides outside the gene matches: 3. There are 14 residues in the CDR3. Looked up from germline, CDR1 is SGHNT and CDR2 is YYREEE (reference sequence). The CDR3 loop is CASSPGQVSYEQYF. The CDR3 nucleotides read TGTGCCAGCAGCCCGGGACAGGTCTCCTACGAGCAGTACTTC.

This clone was observed a handful of times. The CDR3 nucleotides read TGTGCCAGTAGTATAGATCAGGCAGTCCAGGGGGCTAACACTGAAGCTTTCTTT. Translated, it gives CASSIDQAVQGANTEAFF. This chain links TRBV19 with TRBJ1-1; 8 nucleotides match TRBD1. Germline CDR1 is LNHDA and CDR2 is SQIVND (reference sequence). This CDR3 has 18 residues. V shed 0 bases and J 2 bases; nucleotides not matched to a gene: 11.

V gene TRBV9 combines with J gene TRBJ2-5, with 10 bases matching TRBD2. The CDR3 is made up of 16 amino acids. The J segment lost 5 bases and the V segment lost 0 bases, leaving 7 bases of the junction unmatched. The V gene's germline CDR1 is SGDLS and CDR2 YYNGEE. CDR3: CASSVGAGGQDETQYF. Here the CDR3 DNA reads TGTGCCAGCAGCGTAGGAGCGGGGGGGCAGGATGAGACCCAGTACTTC.

This sequence joins TRBV19 and TRBJ1-6, with D possibly TRBD1 on 5 matching bases. The CDR3 length is 16 residues. V gave up 2 bases and J gave up 4 bases, with 12 bases separating them. The germline gives CDR1 LNHDA, CDR2 SQIVND (reference sequence). CDR3 bases: TGTGCCAGTAGTATAACCAGGGCAGGGTATAATTCACCCCTCCACTTT. As protein: CASSITRAGYNSPLHF.

The sample holds a few counts of this clone. The chain recombines TRBV4-2 with TRBJ1-2; D unresolved. There are 16 residues in the CDR3. V was cut by 2 bases and J by 8 bases, with 21 bases left in between. Germline V CDR1 and CDR2: LGHNA, YNFKEQ. In DNA, the CDR3 is TGTGCCAGCAGCCAACTTCTGAGACGGAGCTTGAGAGGCTACACCTTC. Its protein product is CASSQLLRRSLRGYTF.

In this sample, this clone turned up a few times. The chain is built from TRBV2 and TRBJ2-7; the D gene is possibly TRBD2 (6 bases). Germline CDR1 and CDR2: SNHLY and FYNNEI. V gave up 4 bases and J gave up 2 bases, with 18 bases separating them. This CDR3 has 16 amino acids. The CDR3 region has the DNA TGTGCCAGCAGTGGGGTCCCGGGACTTAAACCCTACGAGCAGTACTTC. Amino acid sequence: CASSGVPGLKPYEQYF. Looking up the rest from reference TRBV2 and TRBJ2-7 gives the full variable domain: EPEVTQTPSHQVTQMGQEVILRCVPISNHLYFYWYRQILGQKVEFLVSFYNNEISEKSEIFDDQFSVERPDGSNFTLKIRSTKLEDSAMYFCASSGVPGLKPYEQYFGPGTRLTVT.

The chain uses TRBV6-4 and TRBJ1-4; 9 bases match TRBD1. V dropped 0 bases and J dropped 5; count of bases not matched to a gene: 4. The CDR3 is 16 amino acids. CDR1 and CDR2 (germline): MRHNA, SNTAGT. This CDR3 reads CASSDSSGTGNEKLFF. The CDR3 DNA sequence: TGTGCCAGCAGTGACTCGTCGGGGACAGGGAATGAAAAACTGTTTTTT.

The CDR3 coding sequence is TGCGCCAGCAGTGAGCAGGGCCGCTCCTACAATGAGCAGTTCTTC. Encoded protein: CASSEQGRSYNEQFF. The chain recombines TRBV10-2 with TRBJ2-1; maybe TRBD1 (5 bases). There are 15 residues in the CDR3. In germline, CDR1 is WSHSY, CDR2 SAAADI. The ends were cut back, 2 bases at V and 0 bases at J, with 8 bases in the middle.